Following are 15 T cell receptor beta chains from one sample sequenced in a study of cytomegalovirus exposure and HLA in healthy donors. Sequencing used immunoSEQ multiplex PCR; TCRdb keeps in-frame clones, though not all of them. The sample carries roughly 68,000 clones, 96% recorded once. The sequencing input was PBMCs. Every receptor here comes from a woman in her late teens or twenties in good health and CMV-seropositive.

This clone was recorded only once. The V gene is TRBV5-6, the J gene TRBJ2-2; 7 nucleotides line up with TRBD1. The V segment lost 6 bases and the J segment 6 bases; nucleotides outside the gene matches: 11. CDR3 size: 15 residues. Germline V gene sequence: CDR1 SGHDT, CDR2 YYEEEE. CDR3 DNA: TGTGCCAGCAACCTTAGTCCTACAGGGGCCGGGGAGCTGTTTTTT. Protein sequence: CASNLSPTGAGELFF.

CDR3 in amino acids: CAIGIGTGNSNQPQHF. CDR3 sequence (DNA): TGTGCCATCGGAATCGGGACAGGGAATAGCAATCAGCCCCAGCATTTT. The rearrangement joins TRBV21-1 to TRBJ1-5; TRBD1, as called in the table, went unchecked against the DNA. TRBV21-1 is marked as a pseudogene. The CDR3 spans 16 residues.

The V gene is TRBV9, the J gene TRBJ2-1; TRBD2 matches at 11 bases. Trimming removed 4 bases from V and 10 bases from J; junction bases left unmatched: 16. The germline gives CDR1 SGDLS, CDR2 YYNGEE. The CDR3 spans 17 residues. This CDR3 reads CASSLTSGTPLGSEQFF. The CDR3 bases are TGTGCCAGCAGCTTGACTAGCGGGACGCCGCTTGGATCGGAGCAGTTCTTC.

The J gene is TRBJ2-5, the V gene TRBV7-2, with a possible D match to TRBD2 (6 bases). This CDR3 has 16 residues. Trimming shortened V by 1 base and J by 5 bases, and 17 bases separated the two germline ends. Germline V CDR1 and CDR2: SGHTA, FQGNSA. Written as DNA, the CDR3 is TGTGCCAGCAGCTTAGTTCGCAGCGGGTACTTGGAGACCCAGTACTTC. This translates into CASSLVRSGYLETQYF.

The rearrangement uses TRBV7-9 and TRBJ2-1; no firm D call. V was shortened by 5 bases and J by 1 base, with 6 bases between the two germline ends. Germline V gene sequence: CDR1 SEHNR, CDR2 FQNEAQ (reference sequence). CDR3 size: 13 residues. CDR3 in DNA: TGTGCCAGCAGCCTGGCATCCTACAATGAGCAGTTCTTC. This encodes CASSLASYNEQFF.

V and J are TRBV4-1 and TRBJ1-5; a possible D gene is TRBD1 (5 bases). Germline V lookup: CDR1 MGHRA, CDR2 YSYEKL. V was trimmed by 1 base and J by 5 bases, leaving 12 bases between them. The CDR3 loop spans 15 amino acids. CDR3 sequence: CASSQVNRGDQPQHF. CDR3 DNA sequence: TGCGCCAGCAGCCAAGTCAACCGGGGGGATCAGCCCCAGCATTTT.

J is TRBJ2-1 and V is TRBV5-1; TRBD2 agrees at 14 bases. Trimming at V came to 4 bases and at J to 9 bases, leaving 9 bases not matched to a gene. Per germline, CDR1 SGHRS and CDR2 YFSETQ. The CDR3 is made up of 16 amino acids. The CDR3 reads CASSPKGLAGDSEQFF. The CDR3 DNA is TGCGCCAGCAGCCCGAAGGGACTAGCGGGAGATAGTGAGCAGTTCTTC. Combining the CDR3 with reference TRBV5-1 and TRBJ2-1 gives the whole variable domain KAGVTQTPRYLIKTRGQQVTLSCSPISGHRSVSWYQQTPGQGLQFLFEYFSETQRNKGNFPGRFSGRQFSNSRSEMNVSTLELGDSALYLCASSPKGLAGDSEQFFGPGTRLTVL.

The V gene is TRBV27, the J gene TRBJ2-7; TRBD2 matches 7 bases. After removal of 3 bases from V and 4 bases from J, the junction contained 3 bases not matched to a gene. From germline, CDR1 is MNHEY and CDR2 SMNVEV (reference sequence). The CDR3 spans 13 residues. CDR3 sequence reads: CASSFREGYEQYF. CDR3 nucleotides: TGTGCCAGCAGTTTCAGGGAGGGATACGAGCAGTACTTC.

The chain uses TRBV7-3 and TRBJ2-3; 7 bases line up with TRBD2. CDR3 length: 16 residues. Germline trimming cut 0 bases from V and 0 bases from J; bases unmatched to any gene: 3. CDR1 and CDR2 from the germline V gene are SGHTA and FQGTGA. CDR3 region: CASSLTLGGSTDTQYF. The CDR3 nucleotides read TGTGCCAGCAGCTTAACTCTGGGAGGGAGCACAGATACGCAGTATTTT.

CDR3 in DNA: TGTGCCAGCAGCGTAGACCCGGGGGGGTCTAGCGGGAAGTACTTC. This codes for CASSVDPGGSSGKYF. The rearrangement links TRBV9 to TRBJ2-4; 9 bases map to TRBD2. The CDR3 has 15 amino acids. Germline CDR1 SGDLS, CDR2 YYNGEE. Losses at the gene ends were 0 bases for V and 14 bases for J; bases not matched to a gene: 12.

The chain employs TRBV5-1 and TRBJ1-3, with 8 bases aligning to TRBD1. The germline V gene has CDR1 SGHRS and CDR2 YFSETQ. V lost 2 bases to trimming and J lost 3 bases; unmatched junction nucleotides: 7. The CDR3 extends over 16 amino acids. CDR3 sequence: CASSFRQGAYGNTIYF. As DNA, the CDR3 is TGCGCCAGCAGCTTTCGGCAGGGGGCATATGGAAACACCATATATTTT.

V usage is TRBV7-9 and J usage is TRBJ1-1; the D gene is possibly TRBD1 (6 bases). The CDR3 is 13 amino acids. Trimming shortened V by 4 bases and J by 1 base, and 7 bases separated the two germline ends. Germline lookup yields CDR1 SEHNR and CDR2 FQNEAQ (reference sequence). The CDR3 region is CASSSGANTEAFF. The CDR3 region has the DNA TGTGCCAGCAGCTCAGGGGCGAACACTGAAGCTTTCTTT.

This chain uses TRBV2 with TRBJ2-5; 9 bases fit TRBD1. Trimming removed 4 bases from V and 5 bases from J; junction bases left unmatched: 20. The CDR3 loop spans 19 amino acids. The germline gives CDR1 SNHLY, CDR2 FYNNEI. The CDR3 sequence is CASSGRESKNRGLGETQYF. For the CDR3, the DNA is TGTGCCAGCAGTGGGCGAGAGTCGAAAAACAGGGGGCTTGGGGAGACCCAGTACTTC.

This rearrangement joins TRBV7-9 to TRBJ2-5, with TRBD1 matching 8 bases. CDR3 size: 16 residues. V lost 1 base and J lost 2; bases outside the gene matches: 6. CDR1 and CDR2 from the germline V gene are SEHNR and FQNEAQ (reference sequence). The CDR3 DNA follows: TGTGCCAGCAGCTTAGGAGGCAGGGGGCATCAAGAGACCCAGTACTTC. It yields the protein CASSLGGRGHQETQYF.

The chain couples TRBV27 to TRBJ2-7; TRBD1 might be the D (6 bases). CDR1 MNHEY and CDR2 SMNVEV come from the germline V gene (reference sequence). The CDR3 runs to 15 residues. Trimming took off 5 bases at V and 2 bases at J, with 16 bases between the two ends. The CDR3, as DNA: TGTGCCAGCAGTACCACAGGGAAGCGCCCCTACGAGCAGTACTTC. Encoded protein: CASSTTGKRPYEQYF.